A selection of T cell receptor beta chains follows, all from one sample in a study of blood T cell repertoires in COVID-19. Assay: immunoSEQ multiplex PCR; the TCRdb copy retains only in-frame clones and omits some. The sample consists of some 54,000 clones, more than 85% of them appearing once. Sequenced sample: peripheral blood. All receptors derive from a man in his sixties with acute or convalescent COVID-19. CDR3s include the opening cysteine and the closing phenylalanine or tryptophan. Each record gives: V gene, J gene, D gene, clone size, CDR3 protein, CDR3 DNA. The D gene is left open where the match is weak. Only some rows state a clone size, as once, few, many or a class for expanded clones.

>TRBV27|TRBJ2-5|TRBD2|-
CASSLSGLAGRNLRETQYF
TGTGCCAGCAGTTTATCAGGACTAGCGGGACGCAACCTGCGGGAGACCCAGTACTTC
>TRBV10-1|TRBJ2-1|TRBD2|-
CATSQAGEDNEQFF
TGCGCCACCAGTCAGGCGGGAGAAGACAATGAGCAGTTCTTC
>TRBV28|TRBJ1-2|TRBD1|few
CASSSSGGNYGYTF
TGTGCCAGCAGTTCTTCAGGGGGAAACTATGGCTACACCTTC
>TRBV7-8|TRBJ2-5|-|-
CASSLAPTGGGETQYF
TGTGCCAGCAGCTTAGCCCCCACGGGGGGCGGGGAGACCCAGTACTTC
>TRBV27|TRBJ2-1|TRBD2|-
CASRSLAGGYNEQFF
TGTGCCAGCAGGAGCCTAGCGGGAGGCTACAATGAGCAGTTCTTC
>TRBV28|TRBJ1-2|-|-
CASSLTLGHGYGYTF
TGTGCCAGCAGTTTAACACTGGGACACGGCTATGGCTACACCTTC
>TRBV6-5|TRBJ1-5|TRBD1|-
CASSLRQGLNQPQHF
TGTGCCAGCAGTCTCCGACAGGGCCTCAATCAGCCCCAGCATTTT
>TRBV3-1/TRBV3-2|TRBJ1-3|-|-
CASSQGGPGNTIYF
TGTGCCAGCAGCCAAGGAGGGCCAGGAAACACCATATATTTT
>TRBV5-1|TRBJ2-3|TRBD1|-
CASSRDRGRDTQYF
TGCGCCAGCAGCCGGGACAGGGGGCGAGATACGCAGTATTTT
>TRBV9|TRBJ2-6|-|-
CASSLGTSLSGANVLTF
TGTGCCAGCAGCCTAGGGACATCCCTCTCTGGGGCCAACGTCCTGACTTTC
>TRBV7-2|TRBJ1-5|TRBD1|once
CASSLAGTGGNQPQHF
TGTGCCAGCAGCTTAGCTGGGACAGGGGGTAATCAGCCCCAGCATTTT
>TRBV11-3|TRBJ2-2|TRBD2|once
CASSPAGAETGELFF
TGTGCCAGCAGCCCCGCGGGAGCTGAGACCGGGGAGCTGTTTTTT
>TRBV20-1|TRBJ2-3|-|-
CSATHTDTQYF
TGCAGTGCTACCCACACAGATACGCAGTATTTT
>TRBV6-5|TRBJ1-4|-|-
CASKPVTAGDEKLFF
TGTGCCAGCAAACCCGTTACGGCAGGGGATGAAAAACTGTTTTTT
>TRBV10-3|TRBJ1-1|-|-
CAISEARGAGTEAFF
TGTGCCATCAGTGAGGCCCGGGGGGCTGGCACTGAAGCTTTCTTT
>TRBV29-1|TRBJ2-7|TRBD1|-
CSGRDRVDSYEQYF
TGCAGCGGCCGGGACAGGGTTGACTCTTACGAGCAGTACTTC
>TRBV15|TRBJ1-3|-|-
CATSRDFPDRISSGNTIYF
TGTGCCACCAGCAGAGATTTCCCTGACAGGATCAGCTCTGGAAACACCATATATTTT
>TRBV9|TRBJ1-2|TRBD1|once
CASSVRDRRDYTF
TGTGCCAGCAGCGTCCGGGACAGGAGGGACTACACCTTC
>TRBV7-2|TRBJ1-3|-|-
CASSERTVGAGNTIYF
TGTGCCAGCAGCGAGAGGACAGTTGGGGCTGGAAACACCATATATTTT
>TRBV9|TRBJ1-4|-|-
CASSGPPSQGPLEKLFF
TGTGCCAGCAGCGGGCCTCCGTCACAGGGCCCCTTAGAAAAACTGTTTTTT
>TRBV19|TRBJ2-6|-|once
CASSAQGRGIGANVLTF
TGTGCCAGTAGTGCACAGGGAAGAGGAATTGGGGCCAACGTCCTGACTTTC
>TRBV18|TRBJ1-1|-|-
CASSPFGGENTEAFF
TGTGCCAGCTCACCATTCGGGGGTGAGAACACTGAAGCTTTCTTT
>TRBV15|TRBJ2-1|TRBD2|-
CATSRESGRAFEQFF
TGTGCCACCAGCAGAGAGAGCGGGAGGGCCTTTGAGCAGTTCTTC
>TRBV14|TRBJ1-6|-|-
CASSGRRDMSSYNSPLHF
TGTGCCAGCAGCGGTCGCCGGGACATGAGCTCCTATAATTCACCCCTCCACTTT
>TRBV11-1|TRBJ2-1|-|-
CASSSGSNSYNEQFF
TGTGCCAGCAGCTCCGGGTCGAATTCCTACAATGAGCAGTTCTTC
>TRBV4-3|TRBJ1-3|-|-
CASSQLGGSGNTIYF
TGCGCCAGCAGCCAATTAGGGGGCTCTGGAAACACCATATATTTT
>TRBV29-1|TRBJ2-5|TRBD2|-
CSVKTAGEETQYF
TGCAGCGTCAAAACGGCGGGGGAAGAGACCCAGTACTTC
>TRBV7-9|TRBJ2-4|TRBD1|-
CASSSGTGGAGGKNIQYF
TGTGCCAGCAGCTCCGGGACAGGGGGCGCGGGAGGCAAAAACATTCAGTACTTC
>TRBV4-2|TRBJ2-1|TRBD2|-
CASSQEERGDNEQFF
TGTGCCAGCAGCCAAGAAGAACGGGGGGACAATGAGCAGTTCTTC
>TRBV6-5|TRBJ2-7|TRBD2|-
CASSYRTSVGEQYF
TGTGCCAGCAGTTACAGGACTAGCGTCGGCGAGCAGTACTTC
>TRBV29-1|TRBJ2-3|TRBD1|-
CSVYRGRLATDTQYF
TGCAGCGTTTACAGGGGGCGATTGGCGACAGATACGCAGTATTTT
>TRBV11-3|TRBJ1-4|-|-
CASRLSRTPNEKLFF
TGTGCCAGCAGACTGTCCCGGACTCCGAATGAAAAACTGTTTTTT
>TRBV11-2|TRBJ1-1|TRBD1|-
CASSLDRDTEAFF
TGTGCCAGCAGCCTCGACAGGGACACTGAAGCTTTCTTT
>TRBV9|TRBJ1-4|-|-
CASSETGTRDEKLFF
TGTGCCAGCAGCGAAACCGGCACCCGGGATGAAAAACTGTTTTTT
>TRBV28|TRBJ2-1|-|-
CASSLAAGWIINEQFF
TGTGCCAGCAGTCTGGCGGCGGGTTGGATTATAAATGAGCAGTTCTTC
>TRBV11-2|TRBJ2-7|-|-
CASSLERGNYEQYF
TGTGCCAGCAGCTTAGAAAGGGGAAACTACGAGCAGTACTTC
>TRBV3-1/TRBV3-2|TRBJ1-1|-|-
CASSLGPATGRGAFF
TGTGCCAGCAGCCTAGGACCCGCTACCGGACGGGGAGCTTTCTTT
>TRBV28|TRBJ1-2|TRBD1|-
CASSLDRGLVYGYTF
TGTGCCAGCAGTCTCGACAGGGGGCTGGTCTATGGCTACACCTTC
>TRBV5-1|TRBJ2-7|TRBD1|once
CASSLGNPGQTYSRGREQYF
TGCGCCAGCAGCTTGGGAAACCCGGGACAGACCTATTCTCGGGGTCGCGAGCAGTACTTC
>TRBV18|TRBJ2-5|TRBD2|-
CASSPPVAGVDGTQYF
TGTGCCAGCTCACCACCCGTAGCGGGAGTTGATGGGACCCAGTACTTC
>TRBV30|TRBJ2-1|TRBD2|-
CAWDPGLAGGNEQFF
TGTGCCTGGGACCCGGGACTAGCGGGAGGGAATGAGCAGTTCTTC
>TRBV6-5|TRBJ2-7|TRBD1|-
CASSYWGQGAGEQYF
TGTGCCAGCAGTTACTGGGGTCAGGGGGCCGGCGAGCAGTACTTC
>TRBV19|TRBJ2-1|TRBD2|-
CATTRTSGTNEQFF
TGTGCCACCACGAGGACTAGCGGGACCAATGAGCAGTTCTTC
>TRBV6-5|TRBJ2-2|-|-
CASRQGNTGELFF
TGTGCCAGCAGACAGGGGAACACCGGGGAGCTGTTTTTT
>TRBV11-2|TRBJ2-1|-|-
CASSLDPTAGEQFF
TGTGCCAGCAGCTTAGACCCGACAGCGGGTGAGCAGTTCTTC
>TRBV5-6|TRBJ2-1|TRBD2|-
CASSRLAGGFEQFF
TGTGCCAGCAGTCGACTAGCGGGAGGGTTTGAGCAGTTCTTC
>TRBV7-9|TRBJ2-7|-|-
CASSPREGAYEQYF
TGTGCCAGCAGCCCCCGGGAGGGGGCTTACGAGCAGTACTTC
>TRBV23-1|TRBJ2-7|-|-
CASSRSGDGSSYEQYF
TGCGCCAGCAGTCGATCGGGGGACGGGAGCTCCTACGAGCAGTACTTC
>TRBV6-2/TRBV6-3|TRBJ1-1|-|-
CASSYVKTVLVAAEAFF
TGTGCCAGCAGTTACGTTAAGACAGTTTTAGTAGCGGCTGAAGCTTTCTTT